Below are 17 T cell receptor beta chains sequenced from a single sample in a study of blood T cells in healthy people across ages. The authors ran a second PCR of about 6 to 11 cycles using a sample-barcoded 5' primer and a J-beta primer mix. TCRdb used MiXCR to reprocess the 5' RACE reads, holding one entry per CDR3 protein. The data contain about 1.8 million distinct CDR3 sequences, 49% of them singletons. The specimen was blood. The receptors derive from a woman aged 40 to 50 in good health.

This clonotype was detected a few times. The V call is TRBV24-1, the J call TRBJ1-2; the D gene is possibly TRBD1 (5 bases). V lost 9 bases to trimming and J lost 6 bases, with 16 bases between them. This CDR3 has 13 amino acids. From germline, CDR1 is KGHDR and CDR2 SFDVKD. The CDR3 region has the DNA TGTGCCACCCAAAACGACAGCCGGAATGGCTACACCTTC. Translation: CATQNDSRNGYTF.

This rearrangement joins TRBV4-3 to TRBJ2-6; TRBD2 might be the D (6 bases). CDR1 LGHNA and CDR2 YSLEER come from the germline V gene. The V and J ends lost 0 bases and 0 bases respectively, with 9 bases between them. The CDR3 runs 17 residues. Written as DNA, the CDR3 is TGCGCCAGCAGCCAAGAAGCGGGTTTCTCTGGGGCCAACGTCCTGACTTTC. Its protein product is CASSQEAGFSGANVLTF.

In this sample, this clonotype turned up once. The gene calls are TRBV12-3 or TRBV12-4 and TRBJ2-7; 9 positions match TRBD2. This CDR3 is built from 14 residues. J lost 2 bases, V lost 6 bases, and 5 bases had no gene match. For the CDR3, the DNA is TGTGCCAGCAGACGGGGCGGGGGGGCCTACGAGCAGTACTTC. It specifies CASRRGGGAYEQYF.

A few counts support this clonotype. The V and J genes are TRBV7-2 and TRBJ2-7; possible D gene TRBD2, 5 bases. The CDR3 runs to 13 residues. V was pared by 4 bases and J by 7 bases, with 14 bases between. Germline-derived CDR1 and CDR2 are SGHTA and FQGNSA. CDR3 amino acids: CASSSPQDLEQYF. CDR3 DNA sequence: TGTGCCAGCAGCTCACCCCAGGACTTAGAGCAGTACTTC.

A remark on this clonotype: An end of the junction does not agree with germline; a read error may underlie this. The V gene is TRBV27, the J gene TRBJ2-5, with a weak D call TRBD2 (5 bases). The length of the CDR3 is 14 residues. Germline V gives CDR1 MNHEY, CDR2 SMNVEV (reference sequence). The CDR3 sequence is CASSRTSYHETQYF. The CDR3 DNA follows: TGTGCCAGCAGTAGGACTTCGTACCATGAGACCCAGTACTTC.

V is TRBV4-2 and J is TRBJ2-3; 8 bases align to TRBD2. J gave up 1 base and V 11 bases, and 20 bases lay outside the gene matches. CDR1 is LGHNA, CDR2 YNFKEQ, per germline. The CDR3 runs 18 residues. The CDR3 region has the DNA TGTGCCGTTTCCGGGAACAGCGGGGGCCACCTTCGCACAGATACGCAGTATTTT. This gives the protein CAVSGNSGGHLRTDTQYF.

The chain carries TRBV4-2 and TRBJ2-3, with 7 bases matching TRBD2. Germline values: CDR1 LGHNA, CDR2 YNFKEQ. This CDR3 is built from 17 residues. J gave up 5 bases and V 0 bases, and 11 bases lay outside the gene matches. The CDR3 region is CASSQEGSGGEGDTQYF. In nucleotides, the CDR3 is TGTGCCAGCAGCCAAGAGGGGTCTGGTGGGGAGGGAGATACGCAGTATTTT.

The chain recombines TRBV28 with TRBJ2-7, with D unresolved. V lost 3 bases to trimming and J lost 12 bases, with 15 bases between them. There are 12 residues in the CDR3. Germline V gene lookup returns CDR1 MDHEN and CDR2 SYDVKM. CDR3 nucleotide sequence: TGTGCCAGCAGTTTCAGATCGGCAAAACGGTACTTC. Translation gives CASSFRSAKRYF.

The V and J genes are TRBV5-1 and TRBJ2-7, with D possibly TRBD1 on 6 matching bases. Trimming took off 3 bases at V and 2 bases at J, with 18 bases between the two ends. There are 16 residues in the CDR3. Germline lookup yields CDR1 SGHRS and CDR2 YFSETQ. The CDR3 spells CASSSVVIGGAYEQYF. In DNA form, the CDR3 reads TGCGCCAGCAGCTCCGTCGTGATTGGGGGCGCCTACGAGCAGTACTTC.

The J gene is TRBJ1-2, the V gene TRBV6-1; perhaps TRBD1 as D (5 bases). The CDR3 is 13 residues long. V lost 1 base and J lost 7, with 10 bases in between. The germline gives CDR1 MNHNS, CDR2 SASEGT. The CDR3 spells CASSEDGGVGYTF. CDR3 in DNA: TGTGCCAGCAGTGAAGATGGGGGGGTTGGCTACACCTTC.

This chain uses TRBV7-3 with TRBJ2-6; D is uncertain. Trimming shortened V by 0 bases and J by 0 bases, and 9 bases separated the two germline ends. Germline V gene sequence: CDR1 SGHTA, CDR2 FQGTGA. The CDR3 length is 17 residues. CDR3 DNA sequence: TGTGCCAGCAGCTTAACGTTCACCCTCTCTGGGGCCAACGTCCTGACTTTC. Translation gives CASSLTFTLSGANVLTF.

Only a few counts were recorded for this clonotype. The chain links TRBV20-1 to TRBJ2-3; D perhaps matches TRBD2 (6 bases). Germline-derived CDR1 and CDR2 are DFQATT and SNEGSKA (reference sequence). The CDR3 is 14 amino acids. V was shortened by 0 bases and J by 1 base, with 8 bases between the two germline ends. The CDR3 reads CSARDPGGTDTQYF. The CDR3 DNA sequence: TGCAGTGCTAGAGATCCGGGGGGCACAGATACGCAGTATTTT.

The chain recombines TRBV23-1 with TRBJ2-1, with 7 bases matching TRBD2. TRBV23-1 is classed as an ORF, of uncertain function. The V and J ends lost 8 bases and 4 bases, in that order; junction bases with no gene match: 23. The CDR3 runs to 19 residues. The CDR3 loop reads CASLSGTSRSPGLYNEQFF. The CDR3 DNA reads as TGCGCCAGCCTCAGCGGGACCAGTCGATCCCCTGGGTTGTACAATGAGCAGTTCTTC.

This chain uses TRBV7-2 with TRBJ2-7; the D gene is possibly TRBD2 (7 bases). Germline V CDR1 and CDR2: SGHTA, FQGNSA. Deletions cut 6 bases from V and 1 base from J, with 13 bases between. The CDR3 contains 14 residues. The CDR3 spells CASRPGGPSYEQYF. CDR3 nucleotide sequence: TGTGCCAGCAGACCGGGGGGCCCGTCCTACGAGCAGTACTTC.

The CDR3 region has the DNA TGTGCCAGCAAAAGGACTAGCGGGGTTGATAAGACCCAGTACTTC. Protein product: CASKRTSGVDKTQYF. The V gene is TRBV28, the J gene TRBJ2-5; TRBD2 aligns across 12 bases. The CDR3 is made up of 15 amino acids. Trimming at V came to 7 bases and at J to 6 bases, leaving 9 bases not matched to a gene. Germline CDR1 and CDR2: MDHEN and SYDVKM.

This chain connects TRBV7-2 to TRBJ2-1, with 11 bases that match TRBD2. V shed 2 bases and J 3 bases; nucleotides not matched to a gene: 3. The CDR3 loop spans 16 amino acids. Germline loops: CDR1 SGHTA, CDR2 FQGNSA. CDR3 DNA sequence: TGTGCCAGCAGCTTACCGGGACTAGCGGTCTACAATGAGCAGTTCTTC. This sequence encodes CASSLPGLAVYNEQFF.

This chain joins TRBV7-2 and TRBJ2-5, with D unresolved. This CDR3 comprises 13 residues. Deletions cut 5 bases from V and 11 bases from J, with 18 bases between. CDR1 is SGHTA, CDR2 FQGNSA, per germline. For the CDR3, the DNA is TGTGCCAGCAGCCCTTACCTCAACAATGAGCAGTACTTC. Translated: CASSPYLNNEQYF.